A single sample is the source of the 18 T cell receptor beta chains below, sequenced in a study of T cell responses to AZD1222 COVID-19 vaccine. Generated by immunoSEQ multiplex PCR, the TCRdb table keeps only in-frame clones and is missing some. The repertoire holds just over 80,000 clones, with around 89% as singletons. Specimen: peripheral blood, collected on day 0 of AZD1222 vaccination. These receptors all stem from an adult in good health.

V usage is TRBV20-1 and J usage is TRBJ1-2; D gene unclear. The CDR3 is 11 residues long. V lost 3 bases and J lost 4, with 6 bases in between. Germline values: CDR1 DFQATT, CDR2 SNEGSKA (reference sequence). The chain's CDR3 is CSASIGYGYTF. CDR3 DNA: TGCAGTGCTAGTATCGGCTATGGCTACACCTTC.

This chain uses TRBV5-5 with TRBJ2-1; weak D call: TRBD1 (6 bases). V gave up 3 bases and J gave up 0 bases, with 19 bases separating them. The CDR3 loop spans 18 amino acids. Germline CDR1 SGHKS, CDR2 YYEKEE (reference sequence). DNA of the CDR3: TGTGCCAGCAGCTCCGACCCGGACAGCCCTAGCTCCTACAATGAGCAGTTCTTC. Translating it yields CASSSDPDSPSSYNEQFF.

This clone came up a few times. The rearrangement links TRBV28 to TRBJ1-1; no clear D. Trimming cost V 2 bases and J 0 bases, with 7 bases left between them. Per the germline V gene, CDR1 is MDHEN and CDR2 is SYDVKM. The CDR3 runs 14 residues. The CDR3 region has the DNA TGTGCCAGCAGTTTAATACGTATGAACACTGAAGCTTTCTTT. Its translation is CASSLIRMNTEAFF.

The chain combines TRBV7-2 with TRBJ1-5, with no clear D. Germline V gene lookup returns CDR1 SGHTA and CDR2 FQGNSA. The V and J ends lost 5 bases and 1 base respectively, with 12 bases between them. The CDR3 extends over 15 amino acids. CDR3 protein: CASSPGSGSNQPQHF. The CDR3 DNA reads TGTGCCAGCAGCCCCGGCTCGGGAAGCAATCAGCCCCAGCATTTT.

The rearrangement links TRBV16 to TRBJ1-5, with a tentative D call TRBD1 (5 bases). The V gene lost 0 bases and the J gene lost 7 bases, with 13 bases spanning the gap. Germline CDR1 KGHSY, CDR2 FQNENV. The CDR3 loop spans 15 amino acids. CDR3 sequence (DNA): TGTGCCAGCAGCCAATCTCGAACAGGAGCCCAGCCCCAGCATTTT. Residues: CASSQSRTGAQPQHF.

This chain connects TRBV30 to TRBJ2-7; D is perhaps TRBD1 (6 bases). The CDR3 runs 12 residues. Germline values: CDR1 GTSNPN, CDR2 SVGIG (reference sequence). V was trimmed by 3 bases and J by 2 bases, leaving 8 bases between them. The CDR3 here is CAWSQGPYEQYF. CDR3 coding DNA: TGTGCCTGGAGCCAGGGGCCCTACGAGCAGTACTTC.

In nucleotides, the CDR3 is TGTGCCAGCAGCTTGGCCCCGGGTAACTATGGCTACACCTTC. This codes for CASSLAPGNYGYTF. The chain employs TRBV5-8 and TRBJ1-2; D remains unclear. CDR3 size: 14 residues. Germline V gene data show CDR1 as SGHTS and CDR2 as YDEGEE. V was trimmed by 0 bases and J by 1 base, leaving 7 bases between them.

This chain links TRBV18 with TRBJ1-2; unclear D gene. Germline V gene sequence: CDR1 KGHSH, CDR2 LQKENI. Trimming stripped 3 bases from V and 2 bases from J, with 10 bases between. The length of the CDR3 is 14 residues. The CDR3 protein is CASSPGLDNYGYTF. DNA for the CDR3: TGTGCCAGCTCACCTGGACTGGACAACTATGGCTACACCTTC.

The chain joins TRBV7-2 to TRBJ1-4; no firm D call. The CDR3 sequence is 16 residues long. The V gene's germline CDR1 is SGHTA and CDR2 FQGNSA. V was shortened by 3 bases and J by 3 bases, with 14 bases between the two germline ends. CDR3 nucleotides: TGTGCCAGCAGCTTCATCGGTGGACTGCCTAATGAAAAACTGTTTTTT. It is translated as CASSFIGGLPNEKLFF.

The chain's CDR3 is CASSLEGSRVYGYTF. Here the CDR3 DNA reads TGTGCCAGCAGCTTAGAGGGTTCTAGAGTCTATGGCTACACCTTC. This chain connects TRBV11-3 to TRBJ1-2; D is unresolved. V lost 0 bases to trimming and J lost 4 bases, with 12 bases between them. This CDR3 spans 15 amino acids. Germline CDR1 and CDR2: SGHNT and YENEEA.

The chain employs TRBV5-4 and TRBJ2-6; D gene uncertain. This CDR3 has 15 amino acids. Trimming pared 2 bases from V and 0 bases from J, leaving 6 bases between. Germline V gives CDR1 SGHNT, CDR2 YYREEE (reference sequence). The CDR3 nucleotides are TGTGCCAGCAGCTTACTCAGCTCTGGGGCCAACGTCCTGACTTTC. Amino acid sequence: CASSLLSSGANVLTF.

This clone was counted a single time. The chain is built from TRBV11-2 and TRBJ2-2, with no clear D. The germline V gene encodes CDR1 SGHAT and CDR2 FQNNGV. V dropped 6 bases and J dropped 5 bases, with 19 bases sitting between them. This CDR3 is built from 16 residues. CDR3 region: CASRRGRGALTGELFF. For the CDR3, the DNA is TGTGCCAGCAGACGTGGTCGAGGAGCATTAACCGGGGAGCTGTTTTTT.

The rearrangement links TRBV7-2 to TRBJ1-3; D is unresolved. The V gene lost 1 base and the J gene lost 4 bases, with 8 bases spanning the gap. The germline CDR1 and CDR2 sequences are SGHTA and FQGNSA. The CDR3 runs 14 residues. The CDR3 spells CASSLGLQGNTIYF. Here the CDR3 DNA reads TGTGCCAGCAGCTTAGGCCTCCAGGGAAACACCATATATTTT. Full variable domain (missing parts from reference TRBV7-2 and TRBJ1-3): GAGVSQSPSNKVTEKGKDVELRCDPISGHTALYWYRQSLGQGLEFLIYFQGNSAPDKSGLPSDRFSAERTGGSVSTLTIQRTQQEDSAVYLCASSLGLQGNTIYFGEGSWLTVV.

J is TRBJ1-3 and V is TRBV6-5; D is unresolved. Trimming removed 2 bases at V and 4 bases at J, with 6 bases between. Looked up from germline, CDR1 is MNHEY and CDR2 is SVGAGI. The CDR3 extends over 13 amino acids. CDR3 DNA: TGTGCCAGCAGTTACGACACGGGAAACACCATATATTTT. This codes for CASSYDTGNTIYF.

The V gene is TRBV27, the J gene TRBJ2-5; tentatively, D is TRBD1 (7 bases). Per the germline V gene, CDR1 is MNHEY and CDR2 is SMNVEV (reference sequence). Trimming cost V 3 bases and J 5 bases, with 16 bases left between them. The length of the CDR3 is 15 residues. This CDR3 reads CASSFGPGGSETQYF. The CDR3 DNA follows: TGTGCCAGCAGTTTTGGGCCAGGGGGGAGTGAGACCCAGTACTTC.

The chain links TRBV5-1 to TRBJ2-2; 10 bases are shared with TRBD1. The CDR3 length is 15 residues. CDR1 is SGHRS and CDR2 is YFSETQ in the germline V gene. The trim removed 0 bases at V and 8 bases at J, leaving 4 bases unmatched. The CDR3 DNA sequence: TGCGCCAGCAGCTTGGGACAGGGGGCAATGGGGGAGCTGTTTTTT. Protein product: CASSLGQGAMGELFF. The full variable domain, its missing parts supplied by reference TRBV5-1 and TRBJ2-2, is KAGVTQTPRYLIKTRGQQVTLSCSPISGHRSVSWYQQTPGQGLQFLFEYFSETQRNKGNFPGRFSGRQFSNSRSEMNVSTLELGDSALYLCASSLGQGAMGELFFGEGSRLTVL.

Remarks on this clone: A junction end diverges from the germline sequence, so it may reflect a read error. This rearrangement joins TRBV29-1 to TRBJ1-2, with no clear D. CDR3 length: 10 residues. In germline, CDR1 is SQVTM, CDR2 ANQGSEA. Written as DNA, the CDR3 is TGCACCGTTAAAAATGGGGACTACACCTTC. This gives the protein CTVKNGDYTF.

The rearrangement joins TRBV27 to TRBJ1-5; D is unresolved. The CDR3 runs 13 residues. The germline V and J ends were trimmed by 5 bases and 3 bases, with 8 bases remaining between them. The germline V gene encodes CDR1 MNHEY and CDR2 SMNVEV (reference sequence). The CDR3: CASSLTPNQPQHF. The CDR3 DNA reads TGTGCCAGCAGTCTAACACCCAATCAGCCCCAGCATTTT.